The rows below give T cell receptor beta chains drawn from one sample of a study of beta chain features in type 1 diabetes. Repertoires were generated with immunoSEQ multiplex PCR, while TCRdb's copy carries only in-frame clones and drops some. The sample carries about 180,000 clones, 7.5% to 8.5% recorded once. Sequencing was performed on central memory CD4+ T cells from blood. These receptors were obtained from a young man with type 1 diabetes. CDR3s include the opening cysteine and the closing phenylalanine or tryptophan. The D gene is left open where the match is weak. The size field is filled for only some rows; it gives once, few, many or a size class.

V	size	J	D	DNA	CDR3
TRBV18	few	TRBJ2-6	NA	TGTGCCAGCTCACCGACAGACGATGGGGCCAACGTCCTGACTTTC	CASSPTDDGANVLTF
TRBV7-9	NA	TRBJ1-2	TRBD1	TGTGCCAGCAGCCCACAGGGGGCCGTATCCTCTACCTATGGCTACACCTTC	CASSPQGAVSSTYGYTF
TRBV4-3	medium-sized	TRBJ2-7	NA	TGCGCCAGCAGCCAACGACAGGGCGGGATCTACGAGCAGTACTTC	CASSQRQGGIYEQYF
TRBV7-2	few	TRBJ1-5	NA	TGTGCCAGCAGCCAGGGGTTGGCAGGGGCCCAGCATTTT	CASSQGLAGAQHF
TRBV4-3	NA	TRBJ1-4	NA	TGCGCCAGCAGCCAAGATCCCCCGGCAACTAATGAAAAACTGTTTTTT	CASSQDPPATNEKLFF
TRBV4-1	few	TRBJ2-1	TRBD2	TGCGCCAGCAGCCGGGGGGGACTAGTCGCACCATACAATGAGCAGTTCTTC	CASSRGGLVAPYNEQFF
TRBV28	NA	TRBJ1-4	NA	TGTGCCAGCAGTTTGGAAGGGGAAGGGCCAAGGGAAAAACTGTTTTTT	CASSLEGEGPREKLFF
TRBV6-6	NA	TRBJ1-2	NA	TGTGCCAGTCACGGGGGGCAGGGAGGGGGCTACACCTTC	CASHGGQGGGYTF
TRBV4-1	few	TRBJ2-5	TRBD2	TGCGCCAGCAGCCAAGGGACTAGCGGGGGGGCCCAAGAGACCCAGTACTTC	CASSQGTSGGAQETQYF
TRBV6-5	few	TRBJ2-1	NA	TGTGCCAGCAGTTACACGGAGGTGGAGGGTGAGCAGTTCTTC	CASSYTEVEGEQFF
TRBV4-3	NA	TRBJ2-3	NA	TGCGCCAGCAGCCAAGACGTTCAGGGCTTTGGAGATACGCAGTATTTT	CASSQDVQGFGDTQYF
TRBV5-4	few	TRBJ1-1	NA	TGTGCCAGCAGCACCACAGCAAAGGCCATGAACACTGAAGCTTTCTTT	CASSTTAKAMNTEAFF
TRBV2	few	TRBJ2-5	NA	TGTGCCAGCAGTGGGAGGGGATTCCAAGAGACCCAGTACTTC	CASSGRGFQETQYF
TRBV7-2	NA	TRBJ2-5	NA	TGTGCCAGCAGCCCGCAGTGGAGCAGGGAAGAGACCCAGTACTTC	CASSPQWSREETQYF
TRBV27	few	TRBJ1-4	NA	TGTGCCAGCAGACCACACAGGGTCAACGGTGAAAAACTGTTTTTT	CASRPHRVNGEKLFF
TRBV10-2	few	TRBJ1-2	NA	TGCGCCAGCCAAGGACAGCTGGAAGGCGGCTACACCTTC	CASQGQLEGGYTF
TRBV2	few	TRBJ1-6	NA	TGTGCCAGCCGTCTAAATTCACCCCTCCACTTT	CASRLNSPLHF
TRBV6-7	NA	TRBJ2-5	TRBD2	TGTGCCAGCAGTTACATAATATCGGAGGGGACTAGCGGAGAGACCCAGTACTTC	CASSYIISEGTSGETQYF
TRBV11-2	few	TRBJ2-1	TRBD1	TGTGCCAGCAGCCGAGATACAGGGGGTTACAATGAGCAGTTCTTC	CASSRDTGGYNEQFF
TRBV29-1	NA	TRBJ2-3	TRBD2	TGCAGCGCGGCACTAGCGGGAGCAGATACGCAGTATTTT	CSAALAGADTQYF
TRBV7-2	few	TRBJ2-7	NA	TGTGCCAGCAGCTTAATACGGGGAATGGTAGGGCAGTACTTC	CASSLIRGMVGQYF
TRBV9	many	TRBJ2-5	NA	TGTGCCAGCAGCGTAGACCTTGGGAGAGAGACCCAGTACTTC	CASSVDLGRETQYF
TRBV28	NA	TRBJ1-1	TRBD1	TGTGCCAGCAGGGACCAGGGGGGGAACACTGAAGCTTTCTTT	CASRDQGGNTEAFF
TRBV7-2	NA	TRBJ2-7	TRBD2	TGTGCCAGCAGCTTAGCACCTAGCGGCTACGAGCAGTACTTC	CASSLAPSGYEQYF
TRBV7-2	NA	TRBJ2-5	TRBD2	TGTGCCAGCAGCTTGCGGCTAGCGGGGGGGGAGACCCAGTACTTC	CASSLRLAGGETQYF
TRBV5-1	NA	TRBJ2-2	NA	TGCGCCAGCAGCGGGCTGGGAGCCACCGGGGAGCTGTTTTTT	CASSGLGATGELFF
TRBV18	few	TRBJ1-1	NA	TGTGCCAGCTCACCGCGGACAAATAGAAACACTGAAGCTTTCTTT	CASSPRTNRNTEAFF
TRBV7-6	few	TRBJ1-3	NA	TGTGCCAGCAGCTTATATGAGGCCTACTCTGGAAACACCATATATTTT	CASSLYEAYSGNTIYF
TRBV19	NA	TRBJ2-2	NA	TGTGCCAGTAGTATGGAGGGGTCCGACGGGGAGCTGTTTTTT	CASSMEGSDGELFF
TRBV5-4	once	TRBJ1-4	TRBD1	TGTGCCAGCAGTTCGAGACAGGGGAGTGAAAAACTGTTTTTT	CASSSRQGSEKLFF
TRBV5-6	few	TRBJ2-3	TRBD2	TGTGCCAGCAGCTTGGAGCTAGCGGGAGGGCCAGATACGCAGTATTTT	CASSLELAGGPDTQYF
TRBV10-2	NA	TRBJ2-5	NA	TGCGCCAGCGGACCCCTCCAGCGGGTGGAGACCCAGTACTTC	CASGPLQRVETQYF
TRBV5-6	NA	TRBJ2-7	TRBD1	TGTGCCAGCAGCAGAACAGGGGGCGACGAGCAGTACTTC	CASSRTGGDEQYF
TRBV5-1	NA	TRBJ1-5	NA	TGCGCCAGCAGCTTGGGAGGGAATAGCAATCAGCCCCAGCATTTT	CASSLGGNSNQPQHF
TRBV4-2	NA	TRBJ1-2	NA	TGTGCCAGCAGCCAAAAACAGGGCCCTTTGAATGGCTACACCTTC	CASSQKQGPLNGYTF
TRBV5-1	few	TRBJ2-3	NA	TGCGCCAGCAGCTTGGGACTAAGAGTAGATACGCAGTATTTT	CASSLGLRVDTQYF
TRBV10-3	NA	TRBJ2-1	NA	TGTGCCATCAGTACCACATTTAAGGCGGGGCTAGGGAATGAGCAGTTCTTC	CAISTTFKAGLGNEQFF
TRBV7-2	NA	TRBJ2-1	TRBD1	TGTGCCAGCAGCGACAGGGGAGGCTCCTACAATGAGCAGTTCTTC	CASSDRGGSYNEQFF
TRBV11-2	few	TRBJ2-7	TRBD1	TGTGCCAGCAGCTTAGTGCGACAGGGGGGCTACGAGCAGTACTTC	CASSLVRQGGYEQYF
TRBV18	NA	TRBJ2-7	TRBD2	TGTGCCAGCTCACCGGGACTATCCTCCTACGAGCAGTACTTC	CASSPGLSSYEQYF
TRBV29-1	NA	TRBJ1-1	TRBD1	TGCAGCGTTGATGACAGGGCGAACACTGAAGCTTTCTTT	CSVDDRANTEAFF
TRBV7-9	few	TRBJ1-2	TRBD1	TGTGCCAGCAGCCGACCCGGGGGACAGGGGTCTGGCTACACCTTC	CASSRPGGQGSGYTF
TRBV28	few	TRBJ2-7	NA	TGTGCCAGCAGGAGAAACTACGAGCAGTACTTC	CASRRNYEQYF
TRBV20-1	few	TRBJ1-1	NA	TGCAGTGCTAGAAGCTCTGAAGCTTTCTTT	CSARSSEAFF
TRBV23-1	NA	TRBJ2-2	NA	TGCGCCAGCCGTCTAAAATTCAGAAACACCGGGGAGCTGTTTTTT	CASRLKFRNTGELFF
TRBV4-3	few	TRBJ1-2	NA	TGCGCCAGCAGCCAAGATGAGAGGAGCTATGGCTACACCTTC	CASSQDERSYGYTF
TRBV28	NA	TRBJ2-7	NA	TGTGCCAGCAGTTTGTGGGACAAGGGACCTCTCGGCGAGCAGTACTTC	CASSLWDKGPLGEQYF
TRBV25-1	NA	TRBJ2-7	NA	TGTGCCAGCACAGGGTATCACGAGCAGTACTTC	CASTGYHEQYF